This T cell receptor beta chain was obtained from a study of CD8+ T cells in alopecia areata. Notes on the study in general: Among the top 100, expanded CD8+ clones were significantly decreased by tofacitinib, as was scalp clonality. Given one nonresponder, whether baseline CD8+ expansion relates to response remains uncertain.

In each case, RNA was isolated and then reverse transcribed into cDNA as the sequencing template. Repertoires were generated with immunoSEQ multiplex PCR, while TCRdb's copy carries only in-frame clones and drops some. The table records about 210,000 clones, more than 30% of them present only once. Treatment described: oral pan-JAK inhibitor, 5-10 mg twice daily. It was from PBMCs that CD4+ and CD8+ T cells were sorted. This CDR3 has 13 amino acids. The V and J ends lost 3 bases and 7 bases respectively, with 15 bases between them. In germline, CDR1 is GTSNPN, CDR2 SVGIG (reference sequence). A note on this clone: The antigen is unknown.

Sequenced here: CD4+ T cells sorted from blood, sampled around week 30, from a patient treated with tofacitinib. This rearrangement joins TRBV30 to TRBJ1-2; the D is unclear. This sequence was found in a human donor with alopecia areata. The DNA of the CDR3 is TGTGCCTGGAGGAGGGCGGAGAAAGTTGGCTACACCTTC. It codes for CAWRRAEKVGYTF.